A single sample gave rise to the 29 T cell receptor beta chains below, sequenced in a study of blood T cell repertoires in COVID-19. The method was immunoSEQ multiplex PCR; TCRdb's version includes in-frame clones alone and lacks a portion of them. Altogether a few hundred thousand clones are present, 80% to 90% being singletons, with the ten largest covering about 5%. Source material: PBMCs or T cells enriched from blood (not recorded which). The receptors shown here come from a man younger than 45 who had recovered from COVID-19.

The chain couples TRBV12-3 or TRBV12-4 to TRBJ1-4; D is unresolved. The CDR3 extends over 13 amino acids. V shed 2 bases and J shed 5 bases, with 6 bases lying between them. The CDR3 DNA reads as TGTGCCAGCAGTTTACAGTCGAATGAAAAACTGTTTTTT. As protein: CASSLQSNEKLFF.

The chain recombines TRBV18 with TRBJ1-1, with D possibly being TRBD1 (6 bases). The CDR3 runs 14 residues. Trimming left V 6 bases short and J 0 bases short, with 11 bases between. Germline V lookup: CDR1 KGHSH, CDR2 LQKENI. CDR3: CASSRQDMNTEAFF. CDR3 bases: TGTGCCAGCTCCCGACAGGACATGAACACTGAAGCTTTCTTT.

Concerning this clone itself: The same CDR3 also results from other DNA sequences found in this sample. The V and J genes are TRBV2 and TRBJ2-7, with 11 bases matching TRBD2. This CDR3 has 14 amino acids. In germline, CDR1 is SNHLY, CDR2 FYNNEI. J gave up 4 bases and V 5 bases, and 4 bases lay outside the gene matches. The CDR3: CASSFSGGAYEQYF. The DNA for the CDR3 is TGTGCCAGCAGTTTTAGCGGGGGGGCGTACGAGCAGTACTTC.

V usage is TRBV19 and J usage is TRBJ2-1; 7 bases align to TRBD1. This CDR3 region has 16 residues. J was trimmed by 3 bases and V by 5 bases; bases with no gene match: 10. The germline V gene has CDR1 LNHDA and CDR2 SQIVND (reference sequence). The CDR3 is CASSLSQGVVYNEQFF. In DNA, the CDR3 is TGTGCCAGTAGTCTATCGCAGGGGGTAGTCTACAATGAGCAGTTCTTC.

CDR3 coding DNA: TGTGCCAGCAGCCCCGGGACAGGGAATGCAGATACGCAGTATTTT. Amino acids: CASSPGTGNADTQYF. The chain is built from TRBV7-3 and TRBJ2-3; 9 bases map to TRBD1. Germline lookup yields CDR1 SGHTA and CDR2 FQGTGA. Trimming cost V 5 bases and J 4 bases; bases outside gene matches: 7. The CDR3 contains 15 residues.

The chain recombines TRBV15 with TRBJ1-2; D is possibly TRBD1 (5 bases). The CDR3 is 15 residues long. In germline, CDR1 is LNHNV, CDR2 YYDKDF (reference sequence). V was trimmed by 0 bases and J by 2 bases, leaving 10 bases between them. The CDR3: CATSRDIQENYGYTF. For the CDR3, the DNA is TGTGCCACCAGCAGAGATATACAGGAGAACTATGGCTACACCTTC.

This clone was counted at least ten times. For the CDR3, the DNA is TGTGCCAGCAGCTCGGGACAGGGGATGAATTCACCCCTCCACTTT. Its protein product is CASSSGQGMNSPLHF. The rearrangement joins TRBV5-6 to TRBJ1-6; TRBD1 agrees at 10 bases. J gave up 7 bases and V 3 bases, and 4 bases lay outside the gene matches. Germline V CDR1 and CDR2: SGHDT, YYEEEE. CDR3 length: 15 amino acids.

The V call is TRBV5-6, the J call TRBJ2-3; perhaps TRBD1 as D (6 bases). V lost 3 bases and J lost 0, with 11 bases in between. Per the germline V gene, CDR1 is SGHDT and CDR2 is YYEEEE. The CDR3 runs 15 residues. In nucleotides, the CDR3 is TGTGCCAGCAGCTATTCTAGGGGGAGCACAGATACGCAGTATTTT. Protein: CASSYSRGSTDTQYF.

The chain is built from TRBV7-9 and TRBJ1-1, with a possible D match to TRBD1 (5 bases). The V and J ends lost 5 bases and 0 bases respectively, with 13 bases between them. This CDR3 comprises 15 residues. Germline-derived CDR1 and CDR2 are SEHNR and FQNEAQ (reference sequence). CDR3 sequence: CASSVYRNLNTEAFF. The CDR3 nucleotides read TGTGCCAGCAGCGTATACAGGAACTTGAACACTGAAGCTTTCTTT.

This chain links TRBV5-4 with TRBJ2-1; 11 bases line up with TRBD2. This CDR3 contains 17 residues. The J segment lost 5 bases and the V segment lost 1 base, leaving 8 bases of the junction unmatched. The germline gives CDR1 SGHNT, CDR2 YYREEE (reference sequence). CDR3 amino acids: CASSLMLAGGRNNEQFF. In DNA, the CDR3 is TGTGCCAGCAGCTTGATGCTAGCGGGGGGCCGGAACAATGAGCAGTTCTTC.

This rearrangement joins TRBV18 to TRBJ1-2, with 9 positions matching TRBD1. V was pared by 3 bases and J by 6 bases, with 8 bases of the junction left unmatched. CDR1 is KGHSH, CDR2 LQKENI, per germline. The CDR3 loop spans 15 amino acids. CDR3 DNA sequence: TGTGCCAGCTCACCCTCAACAGGGGGCGAGGATGGCTACACCTTC. This translates into CASSPSTGGEDGYTF.

The J gene is TRBJ2-5, the V gene TRBV2; 8 bases are shared with TRBD1. Germline V gene data show CDR1 as SNHLY and CDR2 as FYNNEI. The CDR3 contains 14 residues. The junction had 3 bases not matched to a gene; V was cut back by 2 bases and J by 4 bases. CDR3 coding DNA: TGTGCCAGCAGTGAACAGGGGGCTCTAGAGACCCAGTACTTC. Its protein is CASSEQGALETQYF.

The chain is built from TRBV29-1 and TRBJ2-3; tentatively, D is TRBD2 (7 bases). The CDR3 runs to 14 residues. From germline, CDR1 is SQVTM and CDR2 ANQGSEA. V was shortened by 1 base and J by 1 base, with 9 bases between the two germline ends. The CDR3 DNA reads TGCAGCGTTGAAGGGGGGGGGCGCACAGATACGCAGTATTTT. As protein: CSVEGGGRTDTQYF.

This rearrangement joins TRBV11-2 to TRBJ2-7, with a weak D call TRBD2 (6 bases). V was clipped by 1 base and J by 4 bases, with 11 bases between them. The CDR3 sequence is 14 residues long. Germline V CDR1 and CDR2: SGHAT, FQNNGV. This CDR3 reads CASSLAGDHYEQYF. DNA of the CDR3: TGTGCCAGCAGCTTAGCGGGGGACCATTACGAGCAGTACTTC.

This rearrangement joins TRBV27 to TRBJ2-3; no clear D. V was trimmed by 8 bases and J by 0 bases, leaving 12 bases between them. Germline loops: CDR1 MNHEY, CDR2 SMNVEV (reference sequence). This CDR3 region has 14 residues. The CDR3 reads CASSLGRSTDTQYF. CDR3 sequence (DNA): TGTGCCAGCTCCCTGGGCAGGAGCACAGATACGCAGTATTTT.

The sample holds one count of this clone. The chain is built from TRBV5-8 and TRBJ2-1; D not resolved. Trimming shortened V by 6 bases and J by 4 bases, and 17 bases separated the two germline ends. This CDR3 is built from 15 residues. Per the germline V gene, CDR1 is SGHTS and CDR2 is YDEGEE. In DNA, the CDR3 is TGTGCCAGCAATTCCGCGGCGGATTCATACAATGAGCAGTTCTTC. This sequence encodes CASNSAADSYNEQFF.

CDR3 region: CASSVGSVETQYF. CDR3 DNA sequence: TGTGCCAGCAGCGTAGGGAGTGTGGAGACCCAGTACTTC. The chain couples TRBV9 to TRBJ2-5, with D unresolved. The V and J ends lost 0 bases and 5 bases respectively, with 8 bases between them. The germline V gene encodes CDR1 SGDLS and CDR2 YYNGEE. The CDR3 extends over 13 amino acids.

This sequence joins TRBV19 and TRBJ2-1; D is uncertain. Germline assignment: CDR1 LNHDA and CDR2 SQIVND (reference sequence). Trimming left V 0 bases short and J 3 bases short, with 6 bases between. CDR3 length: 14 residues. The chain's CDR3 is CASSIDGFYNEQFF. The CDR3 coding sequence is TGTGCCAGTAGTATAGACGGTTTCTACAATGAGCAGTTCTTC.

The rearrangement links TRBV9 to TRBJ2-1; perhaps TRBD2 as D (6 bases). Trimming cost V 4 bases and J 5 bases, with 16 bases left between them. Germline CDR1 SGDLS, CDR2 YYNGEE. The CDR3 is 15 amino acids. In nucleotides, the CDR3 is TGTGCCAGCAGCCCAAGAAGGGGAGGAAACAATGAGCAGTTCTTC. Amino acids: CASSPRRGGNNEQFF.

CDR3 residues: CALNRDRGYTIYF. The CDR3 DNA is TGTGCCTTAAATCGGGACAGGGGGTACACCATATATTTT. The chain has TRBV30 and TRBJ1-3; 11 positions agree with TRBD1. Per the germline V gene, CDR1 is GTSNPN and CDR2 is SVGIG (reference sequence). The CDR3 spans 13 residues. V lost 7 bases and J lost 8; bases outside the gene matches: 7. The full variable domain, rest sourced from reference TRBV30 and TRBJ1-3, is SQTIHQWPATLVQPVGSPLSLECTVEGTSNPNLYWYRQAAGRGLQLLFYSVGIGQISSEVPQNLSASRPQDRQFILSSKKLLLSDSGFYLCALNRDRGYTIYFGEGSWLTVV.

The chain carries TRBV6-1 and TRBJ1-5; D is perhaps TRBD1 (5 bases). Trimming removed 2 bases at V and 0 bases at J, with 14 bases between. The germline V gene has CDR1 MNHNS and CDR2 SASEGT. The CDR3 totals 17 residues. The CDR3 bases are TGTGCCAGCAGTGAATCGGGGGGTTTTTATAGCAATCAGCCCCAGCATTTT. This encodes CASSESGGFYSNQPQHF.

This clone was detected once. The chain has TRBV28 and TRBJ2-3; 10 bases agree with TRBD1. Germline CDR1 and CDR2: MDHEN and SYDVKM. Trimming cost V 6 bases and J 2 bases; bases outside gene matches: 11. CDR3 size: 17 residues. The chain's CDR3 is CASSYRDRGLITDTQYF. The CDR3 nucleotides are TGTGCCAGCAGCTACCGGGACAGGGGACTCATCACAGATACGCAGTATTTT.

CDR3 nucleotide sequence: TGTGCCACCAGCGTCCCGGGACAGGGGCTCTATGGCTACACCTTC. Amino acids: CATSVPGQGLYGYTF. The chain carries TRBV15 and TRBJ1-2; the match to TRBD1 covers 10 bases. Germline V gene lookup returns CDR1 LNHNV and CDR2 YYDKDF (reference sequence). There are 15 residues in the CDR3. The junction had 7 bases not matched to a gene; V was cut back by 5 bases and J by 4 bases.

The V call is TRBV7-9, the J call TRBJ1-2, with TRBD1 matching over 8 bases. Trimming cost V 5 bases and J 3 bases; bases outside gene matches: 5. CDR3 length: 14 amino acids. The V gene's germline CDR1 is SEHNR and CDR2 FQNEAQ (reference sequence). CDR3 DNA: TGTGCCAGCAGCGGACTGACAGGGGACTATGGCTACACCTTC. It yields the protein CASSGLTGDYGYTF.

The chain uses TRBV4-2 and TRBJ1-4, with D uncertain. With 8 bases removed from V and 3 bases from J, the gap between germline ends came to 19 bases. The CDR3 spans 16 residues. Germline CDR1 LGHNA, CDR2 YNFKEQ. DNA for the CDR3: TGTGCCAGCCTCCGGGATCCAAGCATGGCTAATGAAAAACTGTTTTTT. This gives the protein CASLRDPSMANEKLFF.

This chain uses TRBV10-1 with TRBJ2-1; 8 bases are a match to TRBD1. Germline V gene lookup returns CDR1 WNHNN and CDR2 SYGVQD (reference sequence). The CDR3 has 12 amino acids. The trim removed 10 bases at V and 2 bases at J, leaving 1 base unmatched. This CDR3 is CATGQAYNEQFF. As DNA, the CDR3 is TGCGCCACGGGACAGGCCTACAATGAGCAGTTCTTC.

The chain joins TRBV5-1 to TRBJ2-3; 12 bases agree with TRBD2. V was clipped by 3 bases and J by 2 bases; unmatched bases: 4. Germline assignment: CDR1 SGHRS and CDR2 YFSETQ. The CDR3 has 16 residues. The CDR3 nucleotides are TGCGCCAGCAGCTCTAGCGGGGGGGCGTTCACAGATACGCAGTATTTT. It translates to CASSSSGGAFTDTQYF. Together with reference TRBV5-1 and TRBJ2-3, the CDR3 gives the full variable domain: KAGVTQTPRYLIKTRGQQVTLSCSPISGHRSVSWYQQTPGQGLQFLFEYFSETQRNKGNFPGRFSGRQFSNSRSEMNVSTLELGDSALYLCASSSSGGAFTDTQYFGPGTRLTVL.

This chain connects TRBV2 to TRBJ1-2; D is undetermined. The V and J ends lost 0 bases and 8 bases respectively, with 10 bases between them. Germline-derived CDR1 and CDR2 are SNHLY and FYNNEI. This CDR3 region has 13 residues. CDR3 loop: CASSEAWESGYTF. The CDR3 DNA reads as TGTGCCAGCAGTGAAGCTTGGGAGAGCGGCTACACCTTC.

CDR3 sequence reads: CASSRSTGGEDTQYF. CDR3 DNA: TGTGCCAGCAGCCGATCGACAGGGGGCGAGGATACGCAGTATTTT. This chain joins TRBV27 and TRBJ2-3; 10 bases line up with TRBD1. There are 15 residues in the CDR3. The V and J ends lost 6 bases and 6 bases, in that order; junction bases with no gene match: 9. CDR1 and CDR2 from the germline V gene are MNHEY and SMNVEV (reference sequence).